This is a list of T cell receptor beta chains from one sample in a study of cytomegalovirus exposure and HLA in healthy donors. Assay used: immunoSEQ multiplex PCR; TCRdb lists only in-frame clones, some missing. There are roughly 180,000 clones in the sample; 77% occur only once, and less than 1.5% lies in the top ten. Sequenced: PBMCs. These receptors were obtained from a woman in her twenties or thirties in good health and CMV-seropositive. The CDR3 runs from the conserved cysteine through the conserved F or W. A D gene is named only where the DNA matches it firmly. Clone size is stated in some rows and not others, as once, few, many or a class when expanded.

D	size	J	V	CDR3	DNA
NA	NA	TRBJ1-2	TRBV6-4	CASRGSGAGYTF	TGTGCCAGCAGGGGCTCAGGGGCTGGCTACACCTTC
NA	few	TRBJ1-5	TRBV6-1	CASSDPVGNQPQHF	TGTGCCAGCAGTGATCCGGTTGGCAATCAGCCCCAGCATTTT
TRBD2	NA	TRBJ2-1	TRBV29-1	CSILAGSGGSFDEQFF	TGCAGCATTTTAGCGGGGAGTGGCGGATCTTTTGACGAGCAGTTCTTC
NA	NA	TRBJ2-3	TRBV9	CASSVSLASGTDTQYF	TGTGCCAGCAGCGTTTCGTTGGCTAGCGGCACAGATACGCAGTATTTT
TRBD1	NA	TRBJ1-1	TRBV9	CASTGQGRLQAFF	TGTGCCAGCACAGGACAGGGACGATTGCAGGCTTTCTTT
NA	NA	TRBJ1-2	TRBV9	CASSGLKQGLANYGYTF	TGTGCCAGCAGCGGTCTTAAACAGGGTTTAGCTAACTATGGCTACACCTTC
TRBD2	NA	TRBJ2-1	TRBV23-1	CASSQSKAGGPPGNEQFF	TGCGCCAGCAGTCAATCAAAAGCGGGAGGGCCTCCGGGGAATGAGCAGTTCTTC
NA	few	TRBJ1-1	TRBV15	CATSREAGGGYTEAFF	TGTGCCACCAGCAGAGAGGCCGGGGGTGGGTACACTGAAGCTTTCTTT
TRBD1	NA	TRBJ2-7	TRBV28	CASSRDRGNSYEQYF	TGTGCCAGCAGTCGGGACAGGGGGAACTCCTACGAGCAGTACTTC
NA	NA	TRBJ2-5	TRBV4-1	CASSQQGQETQYF	TGCGCCAGCAGCCAACAGGGTCAAGAGACCCAGTACTTC
NA	NA	TRBJ2-2	TRBV28	CASSLAGLRATGELFF	TGTGCCAGCAGTTTAGCGGGTCTGAGGGCCACCGGGGAGCTGTTTTTT
NA	few	TRBJ2-7	TRBV5-5	CASSLRGTLAYEQYF	TGTGCCAGCAGCCTACGAGGGACATTAGCCTACGAGCAGTACTTC
NA	NA	TRBJ2-5	TRBV6-1	CASSESGRETQYF	TGTGCCAGCAGTGAAAGCGGGCGGGAGACCCAGTACTTC
NA	NA	TRBJ2-4	TRBV10-3	CAISDRHEAGQYF	TGTGCCATCAGTGACCGTCATGAGGCGGGCCAGTACTTC
TRBD2	NA	TRBJ2-1	TRBV5-1	CASSLEGGRDYNEQFF	TGCGCCAGCAGCTTGGAGGGCGGGAGGGACTACAATGAGCAGTTCTTC
NA	NA	TRBJ2-2	TRBV11-2	CASSSTVANTGELFF	TGTGCCAGCAGCTCGACAGTCGCGAACACCGGGGAGCTGTTTTTT